This is a list of T cell receptor beta chains from one sample in a study of blood T cell repertoires in COVID-19. Sequencing used immunoSEQ multiplex PCR; TCRdb keeps in-frame clones, though not all of them. The repertoire holds some 40,000 clones, with 80% as singletons. The sequenced sample consisted of peripheral blood. These receptors all come from a man aged 80 or over with active or convalescent COVID-19. CDR3s include the opening cysteine and the closing phenylalanine or tryptophan. D genes are given only for firm matches. Clone size is stated in some rows and not others, as once, few, many or a class when expanded.

-	TRBJ1-3	TRBV2	few	CASSEQVNSGNTIYF	TGTGCCAGCAGTGAACAGGTCAACTCTGGAAACACCATATATTTT
TRBD1	TRBJ2-3	TRBV5-6	few	CASSSGGPQDTQYF	TGTGCCAGCAGCTCAGGGGGTCCGCAAGATACGCAGTATTTT
TRBD1	TRBJ1-4	TRBV28	-	CASSSQDRVEKLFF	TGTGCCAGCAGTTCACAGGACAGGGTTGAAAAACTGTTTTTT
-	TRBJ2-7	TRBV2	-	CASSRDSPPEQYF	TGTGCCAGCAGTCGGGACTCGCCCCCCGAGCAGTACTTC
-	TRBJ1-3	TRBV7-9	-	CASSLFQGNTIYF	TGTGCCAGCAGCTTATTCCAGGGAAACACCATATATTTT
TRBD1	TRBJ1-5	TRBV3-1/TRBV3-2	-	CASSPGQVVANQPQHF	TGTGCCAGCAGCCCCGGACAGGTCGTAGCGAATCAGCCCCAGCATTTT
TRBD2	TRBJ2-1	TRBV19	-	CASSGRLAGELGEQFF	TGTGCCAGTAGTGGGCGACTAGCGGGAGAATTGGGTGAGCAGTTCTTC
-	TRBJ1-4	TRBV28	-	CASSLPSTNEKLFF	TGTGCCAGCAGTCTCCCTTCAACTAATGAAAAACTGTTTTTT
TRBD1	TRBJ1-5	TRBV6-1	-	CASSNPTGDNQPQHF	TGTGCCAGCAGTAACCCCACAGGGGACAATCAGCCCCAGCATTTT
TRBD2	TRBJ2-5	TRBV28	-	CASKAGGPETQYF	TGTGCCAGCAAAGCGGGAGGGCCTGAGACCCAGTACTTC
-	TRBJ1-2	TRBV19	-	CASSTGFGYTF	TGTGCCAGTAGTACAGGGTTTGGCTACACCTTC
-	TRBJ2-7	TRBV28	-	CASSYGRGGTLLYEQYF	TGTGCCAGCAGTTACGGCCGCGGAGGGACCCTCCTCTACGAGCAGTACTTC
TRBD2	TRBJ2-1	TRBV27	-	CASSVGLAAYNEQFF	TGTGCCAGCAGTGTGGGACTAGCGGCGTACAATGAGCAGTTCTTC
-	TRBJ1-2	TRBV7-2	-	CASSLMQVRNYGYTF	TGTGCCAGCAGCTTAATGCAGGTCCGTAACTATGGCTACACCTTC
-	TRBJ1-1	TRBV4-3	-	CASSQGLERSTEAFF	TGCGCCAGCAGCCAAGGACTGGAACGATCCACTGAAGCTTTCTTT
-	TRBJ1-1	TRBV7-6	once	CASSLGTGRTEAFF	TGTGCCAGCAGCTTAGGGACCGGGAGGACTGAAGCTTTCTTT
-	TRBJ2-7	TRBV5-1	-	CASRSIANAYYEQYF	TGCGCCAGCAGAAGTATCGCCAATGCCTACTACGAGCAGTACTTC
-	TRBJ1-1	TRBV5-1	-	CASSLFMNTEAFF	TGCGCCAGCAGCTTGTTCATGAACACTGAAGCTTTCTTT
-	TRBJ1-4	TRBV2	once	CASAGNPNEKLFF	TGTGCCAGCGCGGGGAATCCTAATGAAAAACTGTTTTTT
-	TRBJ2-7	TRBV2	few	CASRGPGVEQYF	TGTGCCAGCAGGGGCCCCGGGGTCGAGCAGTACTTC